The 17 T cell receptor beta chains in this list originate from one sample, sequenced in a study of radiation and T cells in renal cell carcinoma. Time point in this sample: baseline pretreatment blood. Indicated treatment: 15 Gy SBRT to primary tumor, nephrectomy 4 weeks later. Using immunoSEQ multiplex PCR, the repertoire was profiled, and TCRdb retains in-frame clones only, with some absent. The sample holds around 94,000 clones, about 86% seen once. Sequenced here: blood, sampled from a patient whose treatment included radiotherapy and nephrectomy. These receptors all come from a man in his fifties or sixties with renal cell carcinoma.

V gene TRBV4-1 combines with J gene TRBJ1-4, with D possibly TRBD1 on 6 matching bases. This CDR3 has 17 residues. Trimming shortened V by 1 base and J by 4 bases, and 16 bases separated the two germline ends. The germline CDR1 and CDR2 sequences are MGHRA and YSYEKL. CDR3 residues: CASSQVALRTVNEKLFF. CDR3 DNA sequence: TGCGCCAGCAGCCAAGTAGCGCTAAGGACAGTTAATGAAAAACTGTTTTTT.

The V call is TRBV7-3, the J call TRBJ2-1; a weak D match, TRBD2 (6 bases). Germline V gives CDR1 SGHTA, CDR2 FQGTGA. V lost 2 bases to trimming and J lost 7 bases, with 15 bases between them. There are 15 residues in the CDR3. The chain's CDR3 is CASSLAEAGGNEQFF. CDR3 DNA sequence: TGTGCCAGCAGCTTAGCAGAAGCTGGAGGGAATGAGCAGTTCTTC. The whole variable domain, filled in from reference TRBV7-3 and TRBJ2-1, reads GAGVSQTPSNKVTEKGKYVELRCDPISGHTALYWYRQSLGQGPEFLIYFQGTGAADDSGLPNDRFFAVRPEGSVSTLKIQRTERGDSAVYLCASSLAEAGGNEQFFGPGTRLTVL.

The rearrangement uses TRBV27 and TRBJ1-5, with D unclear. The CDR3 totals 15 residues. Germline lookup yields CDR1 MNHEY and CDR2 SMNVEV (reference sequence). V lost 4 bases to trimming and J lost 1 base, with 11 bases between them. CDR3 coding DNA: TGTGCCAGCAGTTGGCGGGTAATGAGCAATCAGCCCCAGCATTTT. This encodes CASSWRVMSNQPQHF.

The rearrangement links TRBV12-5 to TRBJ2-7; D not certain. V dropped 3 bases and J dropped 0 bases, with 6 bases sitting between them. The CDR3 runs 13 residues. Germline-derived CDR1 and CDR2 are LGHNT and FRNRAP. CDR3 sequence reads: CASGLPVSYEQYF. For the CDR3, the DNA is TGTGCTAGTGGTTTACCGGTCTCCTACGAGCAGTACTTC.

V usage is TRBV9 and J usage is TRBJ2-5, with 9 bases matching TRBD2. The CDR3 has 15 residues. Looked up from germline, CDR1 is SGDLS and CDR2 is YYNGEE. Trimming removed 0 bases from V and 4 bases from J; junction bases left unmatched: 4. CDR3 coding DNA: TGTGCCAGCAGCGTAGTGGCTAGCGGGACAGAGACCCAGTACTTC. Translation gives CASSVVASGTETQYF.

The V and J genes are TRBV7-9 and TRBJ2-3; the match to TRBD1 covers 7 bases. Germline assignment: CDR1 SEHNR and CDR2 FQNEAQ (reference sequence). J lost 1 base, V lost 3 bases, and 7 bases had no gene match. This CDR3 spans 16 amino acids. In nucleotides, the CDR3 is TGTGCCAGCAGCTTGTCAGGGGGTTTGGGCACAGATACGCAGTATTTT. Translated: CASSLSGGLGTDTQYF.

This chain uses TRBV11-2 with TRBJ2-6, with 7 bases that match TRBD1. The CDR3 spans 16 residues. Germline CDR1 reads SGHAT; CDR2 reads FQNNGV. V shed 2 bases and J 2 bases; nucleotides not matched to a gene: 3. CDR3 region: CASSLTGVTGANVLTF. In nucleotides, the CDR3 is TGTGCCAGCAGCTTAACAGGGGTCACTGGGGCCAACGTCCTGACTTTC.

This clone has a handful of counts. This rearrangement joins TRBV30 to TRBJ1-1; D is uncertain. The CDR3 is 13 amino acids. Trimming left V 0 bases short and J 5 bases short, with 10 bases between. Germline V gives CDR1 GTSNPN, CDR2 SVGIG (reference sequence). CDR3 in DNA: TGTGCCTGGAGTGTAAGTGGGATAACTGAAGCTTTCTTT. Protein: CAWSVSGITEAFF.

The genes are TRBV6-1 and TRBJ1-6; D uncertain. V dropped 7 bases and J dropped 10 bases, with 17 bases sitting between them. The CDR3 has 14 amino acids. Germline assignment: CDR1 MNHNS and CDR2 SASEGT. The CDR3 loop reads CASNILGFGSPLHF. CDR3 sequence (DNA): TGTGCCAGCAATATACTGGGTTTTGGCTCACCCCTCCACTTT.

The rearrangement uses TRBV14 and TRBJ1-2; 7 bases match TRBD1. The length of the CDR3 is 17 residues. V dropped 8 bases and J dropped 1; count of bases not matched to a gene: 16. Germline CDR1 SGHDN, CDR2 FVKESK. The CDR3 DNA follows: TGTGCCAGCCCCGTGGGTGGAGGGGGCCGAGTTAACTATGGCTACACCTTC. Protein sequence: CASPVGGGGRVNYGYTF.

This clone is a singleton in its sample. The chain links TRBV2 to TRBJ1-1; 8 bases agree with TRBD1. The germline V gene has CDR1 SNHLY and CDR2 FYNNEI. V was clipped by 10 bases and J by 1 base; unmatched bases: 5. This CDR3 has 13 residues. The DNA for the CDR3 is TGTGCCACCGCCGGGACAGGGAACACTGAAGCTTTCTTT. This sequence encodes CATAGTGNTEAFF.

This clone appeared a single time. The chain's CDR3 is CAWGRFGTDTQYF. CDR3 bases: TGTGCCTGGGGACGGTTTGGCACAGATACGCAGTATTTT. V gene TRBV30 combines with J gene TRBJ2-3; no clear D gene. This CDR3 contains 13 residues. Per the germline V gene, CDR1 is GTSNPN and CDR2 is SVGIG (reference sequence). Deletions cut 5 bases from V and 1 base from J, with 10 bases between.

V is TRBV6-6 and J is TRBJ1-1; D unclear. CDR3 size: 14 residues. Germline lookup yields CDR1 MNHNY and CDR2 SVGAGI (reference sequence). V gave up 6 bases and J gave up 1 base, with 12 bases separating them. This CDR3 is CASRQGLPNTEAFF. The CDR3 DNA sequence: TGTGCCAGCAGGCAAGGACTCCCGAACACTGAAGCTTTCTTT.

This clone occurred once. The genes are TRBV5-1 and TRBJ2-1; D unclear. Germline V gives CDR1 SGHRS, CDR2 YFSETQ. The CDR3 runs to 15 residues. V shed 0 bases and J shed 6 bases, with 13 bases lying between them. CDR3 in DNA: TGCGCCAGCAGCTTGGTTCCAGCCCATTTCAATGAGCAGTTCTTC. This encodes CASSLVPAHFNEQFF.

The chain employs TRBV4-2 and TRBJ2-1; D unresolved. CDR3 length equals 16 residues. Trimming left V 0 bases short and J 7 bases short, with 16 bases between. The germline V gene has CDR1 LGHNA and CDR2 YNFKEQ. The CDR3 DNA sequence: TGTGCCAGCAGCCAAGATGCGACTCTAAGGAGTAATGAGCAGTTCTTC. Residues: CASSQDATLRSNEQFF.

V gene TRBV7-9 combines with J gene TRBJ2-3, with D hard to call. This CDR3 is built from 14 residues. The V gene lost 1 base and the J gene lost 0 bases, with 5 bases spanning the gap. Per the germline V gene, CDR1 is SEHNR and CDR2 is FQNEAQ (reference sequence). In DNA, the CDR3 is TGTGCCAGCAGCTTAGGACGGAGCACAGATACGCAGTATTTT. It yields the protein CASSLGRSTDTQYF.

This clone was detected only once. The chain combines TRBV28 with TRBJ1-2; D unclear. The CDR3 is 15 amino acids. Germline V gives CDR1 MDHEN, CDR2 SYDVKM. Trimming took off 7 bases at V and 2 bases at J, with 17 bases between the two ends. The CDR3, as DNA: TGTGCCAGCACCTCCCAGAGGTCGGGCAACTATGGCTACACCTTC. Amino acids: CASTSQRSGNYGYTF.